The T cell receptor (beta chain) described here comes from a study of cytomegalovirus exposure and HLA in healthy donors. Findings and limits, study-wide: In an earlier analysis, most TCR beta V segments were productive about 87% or about 30% of the time.

Germline V gives CDR1 LNHDA, CDR2 SQIVND (reference sequence). The V gene end was trimmed by 5 bases and the J gene end by 4 bases; junction bases not matched to a gene: 4. The CDR3 is 14 residues long. As for this clone: What it binds is unknown.

PCR involved 60 Vbeta and 13 Jbeta primers. The data were produced by immunoSEQ multiplex PCR, yet TCRdb's version contains in-frame clones alone and is incomplete. Of over 90,000 clones listed, nearly 65% are singletons. The sample consisted of PBMCs. The sequence was obtained from a human donor in good health. V is TRBV19 and J is TRBJ2-2; 7 bases line up with TRBD2. CDR3 in DNA: TGTGCCAGTAGTGGGGGGAGGGCCACCGGGGAGCTGTTTTTT. Its protein product is CASSGGRATGELFF.